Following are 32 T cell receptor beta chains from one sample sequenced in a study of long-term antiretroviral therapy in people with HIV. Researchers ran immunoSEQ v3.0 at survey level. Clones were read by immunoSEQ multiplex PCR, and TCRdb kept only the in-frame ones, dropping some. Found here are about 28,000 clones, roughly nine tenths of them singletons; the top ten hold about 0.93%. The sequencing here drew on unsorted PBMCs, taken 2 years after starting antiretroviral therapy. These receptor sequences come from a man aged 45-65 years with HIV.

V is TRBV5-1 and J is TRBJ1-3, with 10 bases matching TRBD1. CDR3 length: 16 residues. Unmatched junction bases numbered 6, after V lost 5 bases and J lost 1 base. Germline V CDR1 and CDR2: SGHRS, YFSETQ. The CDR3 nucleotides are TGCGCCAGCAGACCCGGGACAGGGGCATCTGGAAACACCATATATTTT. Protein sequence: CASRPGTGASGNTIYF.

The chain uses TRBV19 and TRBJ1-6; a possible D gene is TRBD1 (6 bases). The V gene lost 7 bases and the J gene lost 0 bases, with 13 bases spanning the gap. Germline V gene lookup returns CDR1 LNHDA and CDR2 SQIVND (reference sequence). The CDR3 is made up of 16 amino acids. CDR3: CASKTGLSSYNSPLHF. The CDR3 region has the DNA TGTGCCAGTAAAACAGGGCTGAGCTCCTATAATTCACCCCTCCACTTT.

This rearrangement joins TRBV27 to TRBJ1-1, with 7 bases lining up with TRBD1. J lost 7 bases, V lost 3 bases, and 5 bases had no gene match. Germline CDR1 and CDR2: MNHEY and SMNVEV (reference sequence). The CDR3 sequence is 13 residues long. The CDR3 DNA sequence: TGTGCCAGCAGTTTTGACAGGGCGAGTGAAGCTTTCTTT. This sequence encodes CASSFDRASEAFF.

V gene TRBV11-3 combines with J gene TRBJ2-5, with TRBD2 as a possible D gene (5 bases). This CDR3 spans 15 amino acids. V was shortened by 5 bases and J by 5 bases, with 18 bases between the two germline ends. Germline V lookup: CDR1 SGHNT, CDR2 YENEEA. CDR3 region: CASSPSPDFQETQYF. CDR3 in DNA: TGTGCCAGCAGCCCTAGCCCGGACTTCCAGGAGACCCAGTACTTC.

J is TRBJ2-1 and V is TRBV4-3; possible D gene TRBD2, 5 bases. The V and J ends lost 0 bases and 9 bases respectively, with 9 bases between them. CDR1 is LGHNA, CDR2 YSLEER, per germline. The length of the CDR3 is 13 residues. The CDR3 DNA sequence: TGCGCCAGCAGCCAAGATAGAGGGCTTGAGCAGTTCTTC. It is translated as CASSQDRGLEQFF.

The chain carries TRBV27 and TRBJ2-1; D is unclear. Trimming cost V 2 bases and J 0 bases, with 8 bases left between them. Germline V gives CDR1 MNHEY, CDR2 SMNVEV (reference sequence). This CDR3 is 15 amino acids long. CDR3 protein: CASSLRGSSYNEQFF. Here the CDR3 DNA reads TGTGCCAGCAGTTTACGCGGAAGCTCCTACAATGAGCAGTTCTTC.

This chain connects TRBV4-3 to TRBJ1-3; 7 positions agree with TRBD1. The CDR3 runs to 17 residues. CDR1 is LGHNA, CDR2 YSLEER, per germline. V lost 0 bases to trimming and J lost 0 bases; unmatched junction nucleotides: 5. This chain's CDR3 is CASSQDPHRGSGNTIYF. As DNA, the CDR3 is TGCGCCAGCAGCCAAGACCCTCACAGGGGCTCTGGAAACACCATATATTTT.

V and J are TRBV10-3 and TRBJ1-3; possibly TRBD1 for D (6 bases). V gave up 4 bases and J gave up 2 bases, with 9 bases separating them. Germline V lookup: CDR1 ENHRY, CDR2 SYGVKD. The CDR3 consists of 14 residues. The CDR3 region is CAISGGAAGNTIYF. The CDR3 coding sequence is TGTGCCATCAGTGGGGGGGCTGCTGGAAACACCATATATTTT.

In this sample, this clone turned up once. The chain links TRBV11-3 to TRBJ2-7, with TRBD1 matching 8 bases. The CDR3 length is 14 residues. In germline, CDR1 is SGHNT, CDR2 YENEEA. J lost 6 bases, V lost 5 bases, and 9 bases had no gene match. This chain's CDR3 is CASSDRTGSSEQYF. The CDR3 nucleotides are TGTGCCAGCAGCGACCGGACAGGGAGCAGCGAGCAGTACTTC.

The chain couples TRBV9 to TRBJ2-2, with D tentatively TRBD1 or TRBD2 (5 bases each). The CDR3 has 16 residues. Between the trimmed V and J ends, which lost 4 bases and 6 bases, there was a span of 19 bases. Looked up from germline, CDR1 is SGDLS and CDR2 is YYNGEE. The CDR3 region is CASSFDTAGDPGELFF. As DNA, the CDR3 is TGTGCCAGCAGCTTTGATACCGCCGGGGACCCCGGGGAGCTGTTTTTT.

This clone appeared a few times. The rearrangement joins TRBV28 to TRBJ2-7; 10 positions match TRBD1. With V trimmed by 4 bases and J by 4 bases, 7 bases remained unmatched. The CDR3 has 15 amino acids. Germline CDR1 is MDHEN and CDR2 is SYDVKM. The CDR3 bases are TGTGCCAGCAGTTCCCCGACAGGGGGCGAATACGAGCAGTACTTC. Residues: CASSSPTGGEYEQYF.

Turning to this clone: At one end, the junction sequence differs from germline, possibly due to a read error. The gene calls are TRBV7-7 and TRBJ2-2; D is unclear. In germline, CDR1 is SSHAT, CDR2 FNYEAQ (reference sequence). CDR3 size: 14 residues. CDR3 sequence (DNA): TGTGCTAGCAGCTTAAGACGAGGCACCGGGGAGCTGTTTTTT. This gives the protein CASSLRRGTGELFF.

This CDR3 reads CASSKPNTQYF. As DNA, the CDR3 is TGTGCCAGCAGCAAACCCAATACGCAGTATTTT. This chain joins TRBV7-2 and TRBJ2-3; D is ambiguous. V gave up 5 bases and J gave up 7 bases, with 7 bases separating them. The CDR3 contains 11 residues. The germline gives CDR1 SGHTA, CDR2 FQGNSA.

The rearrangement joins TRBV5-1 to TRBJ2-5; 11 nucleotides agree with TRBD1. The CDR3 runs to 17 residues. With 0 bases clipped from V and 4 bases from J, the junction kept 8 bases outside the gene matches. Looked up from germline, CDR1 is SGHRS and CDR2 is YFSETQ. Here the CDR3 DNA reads TGCGCCAGCAGCTTGGTAATCGGACAGGGGGCAGGAGAGACCCAGTACTTC. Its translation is CASSLVIGQGAGETQYF.

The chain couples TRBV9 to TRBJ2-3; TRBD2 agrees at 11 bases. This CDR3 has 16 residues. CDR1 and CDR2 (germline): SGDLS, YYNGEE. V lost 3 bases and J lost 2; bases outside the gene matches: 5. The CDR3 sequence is CASSDLAGGVTDTQYF. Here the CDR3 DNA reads TGTGCCAGCAGCGATCTAGCGGGGGGTGTCACAGATACGCAGTATTTT.

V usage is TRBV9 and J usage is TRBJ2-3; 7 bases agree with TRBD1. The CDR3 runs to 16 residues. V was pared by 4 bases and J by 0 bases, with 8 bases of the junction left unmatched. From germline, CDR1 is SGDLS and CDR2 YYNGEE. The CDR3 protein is CASSWSGRGSTDTQYF. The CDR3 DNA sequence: TGTGCCAGCAGCTGGAGTGGCAGGGGGAGCACAGATACGCAGTATTTT.

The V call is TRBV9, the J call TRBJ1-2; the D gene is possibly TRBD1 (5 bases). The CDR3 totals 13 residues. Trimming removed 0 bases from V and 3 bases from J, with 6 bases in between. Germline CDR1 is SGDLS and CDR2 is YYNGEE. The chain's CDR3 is CASSVEQDYGYTF. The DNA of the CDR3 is TGTGCCAGCAGCGTAGAACAGGACTATGGCTACACCTTC.

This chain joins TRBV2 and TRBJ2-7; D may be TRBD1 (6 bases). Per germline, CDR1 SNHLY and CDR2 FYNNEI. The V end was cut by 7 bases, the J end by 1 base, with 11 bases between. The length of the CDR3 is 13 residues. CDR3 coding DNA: TGTGCCAGCATGACAGGAAAATCCTACGAGCAGTACTTC. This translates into CASMTGKSYEQYF.

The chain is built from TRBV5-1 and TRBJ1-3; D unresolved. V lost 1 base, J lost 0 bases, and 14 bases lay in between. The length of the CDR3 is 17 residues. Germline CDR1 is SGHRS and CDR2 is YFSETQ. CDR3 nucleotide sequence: TGCGCCAGCAGCTTGACCCCAGGAATTTACTCTGGAAACACCATATATTTT. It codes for CASSLTPGIYSGNTIYF.

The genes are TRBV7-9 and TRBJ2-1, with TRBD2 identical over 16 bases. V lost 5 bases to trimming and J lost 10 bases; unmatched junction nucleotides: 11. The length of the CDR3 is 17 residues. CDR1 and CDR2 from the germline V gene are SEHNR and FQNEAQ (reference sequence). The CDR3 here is CASSPRGLAGGPREQFF. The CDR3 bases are TGTGCCAGCAGCCCCCGGGGACTAGCGGGAGGGCCCCGAGAGCAGTTCTTC. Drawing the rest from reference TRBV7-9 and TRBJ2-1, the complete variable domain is DTGVSQNPRHKITKRGQNVTFRCDPISEHNRLYWYRQTLGQGPEFLTYFQNEAQLEKSRLLSDRFSAERPKGSFSTLEIQRTEQGDSAMYLCASSPRGLAGGPREQFFGPGTRLTVL.

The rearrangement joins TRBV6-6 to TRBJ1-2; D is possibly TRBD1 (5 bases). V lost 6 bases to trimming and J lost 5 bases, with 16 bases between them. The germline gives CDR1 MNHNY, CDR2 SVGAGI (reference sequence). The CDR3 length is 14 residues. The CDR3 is CASSQDGTDYGYTF. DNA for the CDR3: TGTGCCAGCAGCCAAGACGGGACGGATTATGGCTACACCTTC.

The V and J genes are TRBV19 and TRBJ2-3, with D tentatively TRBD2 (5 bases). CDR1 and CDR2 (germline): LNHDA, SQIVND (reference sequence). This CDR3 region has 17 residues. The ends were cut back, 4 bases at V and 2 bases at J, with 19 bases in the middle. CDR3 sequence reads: CASSTPYRPGSTDTQYF. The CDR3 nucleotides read TGTGCCAGTAGTACACCCTACCGTCCGGGGTCCACAGATACGCAGTATTTT.

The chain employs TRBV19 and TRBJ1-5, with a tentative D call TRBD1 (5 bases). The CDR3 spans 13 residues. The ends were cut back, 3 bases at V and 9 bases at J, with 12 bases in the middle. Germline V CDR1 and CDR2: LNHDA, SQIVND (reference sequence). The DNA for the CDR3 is TGTGCCAGTAGTATGGGGGGTTTGGGGCCCCAGCATTTT. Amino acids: CASSMGGLGPQHF.

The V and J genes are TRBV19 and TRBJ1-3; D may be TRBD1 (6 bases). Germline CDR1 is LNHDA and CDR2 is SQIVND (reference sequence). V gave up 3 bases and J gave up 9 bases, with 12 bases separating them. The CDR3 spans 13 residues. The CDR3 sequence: CASSIRGGSTIYF. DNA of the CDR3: TGTGCCAGTAGTATCAGGGGTGGTTCCACCATATATTTT.

The CDR3 is CAWAGEGDQPQHF. DNA for the CDR3: TGTGCCTGGGCTGGGGAGGGTGATCAGCCCCAGCATTTT. This chain joins TRBV30 and TRBJ1-5, with D unclear. CDR1 is GTSNPN, CDR2 SVGIG, per germline (reference sequence). V lost 5 bases and J lost 5, with 13 bases in between. This CDR3 has 13 amino acids.

The CDR3 nucleotides read TGTGCCAGCAGTTTATGGACAGGGGGGAATGAGCAGTTCTTC. Translating it yields CASSLWTGGNEQFF. The V call is TRBV28, the J call TRBJ2-1; TRBD1 matches 9 bases. V shed 0 bases and J 7 bases; nucleotides not matched to a gene: 1. Germline CDR1 and CDR2: MDHEN and SYDVKM. The CDR3 contains 14 residues.

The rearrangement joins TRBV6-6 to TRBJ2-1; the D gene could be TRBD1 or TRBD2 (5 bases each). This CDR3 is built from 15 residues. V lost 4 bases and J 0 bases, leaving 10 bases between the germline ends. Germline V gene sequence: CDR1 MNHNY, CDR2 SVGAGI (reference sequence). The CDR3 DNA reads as TGTGCCAGCAGTTCCTGGGGGAGCTCCTACAATGAGCAGTTCTTC. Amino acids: CASSSWGSSYNEQFF.

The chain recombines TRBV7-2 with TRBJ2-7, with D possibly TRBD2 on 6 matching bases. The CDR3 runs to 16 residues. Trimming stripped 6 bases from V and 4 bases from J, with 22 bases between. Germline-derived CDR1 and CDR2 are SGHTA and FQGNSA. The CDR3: CASSYLGLSVRYEQYF. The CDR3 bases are TGTGCCAGCAGTTACCTGGGACTCTCTGTGCGGTACGAGCAGTACTTC.

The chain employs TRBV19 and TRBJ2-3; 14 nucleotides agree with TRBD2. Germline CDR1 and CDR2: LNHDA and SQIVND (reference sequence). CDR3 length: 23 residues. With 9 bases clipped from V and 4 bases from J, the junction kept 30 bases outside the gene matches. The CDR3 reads CASASLYPHRLAGGKGLPDTQYF. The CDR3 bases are TGTGCCAGCGCATCACTCTATCCCCACCGACTAGCGGGGGGGAAGGGGCTCCCAGATACGCAGTATTTT.

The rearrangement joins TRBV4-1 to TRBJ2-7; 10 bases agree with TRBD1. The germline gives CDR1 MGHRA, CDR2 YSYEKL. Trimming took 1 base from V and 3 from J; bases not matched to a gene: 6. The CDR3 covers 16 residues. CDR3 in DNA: TGCGCCAGCAGCCAAGGATGGACAGGGGGGAGCTACGAGCAGTACTTC. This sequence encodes CASSQGWTGGSYEQYF.

The CDR3 nucleotides read TGTGCCAGCAGAAAACTAGCGGGAGGCACCATTAATGAGCAGTTCTTC. Protein: CASRKLAGGTINEQFF. The rearrangement uses TRBV2 and TRBJ2-1; 12 bases match TRBD2. Trimming took 6 bases from V and 7 from J; bases not matched to a gene: 10. Looked up from germline, CDR1 is SNHLY and CDR2 is FYNNEI. The CDR3 sequence is 16 residues long.

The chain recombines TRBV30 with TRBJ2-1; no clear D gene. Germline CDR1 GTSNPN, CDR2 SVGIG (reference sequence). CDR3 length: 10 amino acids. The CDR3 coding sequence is TGTGGTAGCTCCTACAATGAGCAGTTCTTC. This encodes CGSSYNEQFF. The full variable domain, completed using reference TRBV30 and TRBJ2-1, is SQTIHQWPATLVQPVGSPLSLECTVEGTSNPNLYWYRQAAGRGLQLLFYSVGIGQISSEVPQNLSASRPQDRQFILSSKKLLLSDSGFYLCGSSYNEQFFGPGTRLTVL.